Shown below are 24 T cell receptor beta chains from a single sample sequenced in a study of cytomegalovirus exposure and HLA in healthy donors. PCR primers comprised 60 Vbeta and 13 Jbeta primers. Assay: immunoSEQ multiplex PCR; the TCRdb copy retains only in-frame clones and omits some. The data hold 160,000 or so clones, with roughly 79% observed a single time. Sequenced: PBMCs. Receptor source: a man aged 35 to 55 in good health and CMV-seropositive.

J is TRBJ2-5 and V is TRBV7-8; D gene unclear. The DNA end lines up better with TRBJ2-7; the J call may be wrong. Germline assignment: CDR1 SGHVS and CDR2 FQNEAQ. There are 14 residues in the CDR3. In DNA form, the CDR3 reads TGTGCCAGCAGCTTAGTAAGAATTTCCTACGAGCAGTACTTC. Protein product: CASSLVRISYEQYF.

This clone has more than one count but fewer than ten. The V gene is TRBV11-3, the J gene TRBJ2-7, with 9 bases aligning to TRBD2. The germline CDR1 and CDR2 sequences are SGHNT and YENEEA. V gave up 1 base and J gave up 6 bases; unmatched junction bases: 7. The CDR3 extends over 15 amino acids. CDR3 protein: CASSLVAGVLGEQYF. The CDR3 DNA reads as TGTGCCAGCAGCTTAGTAGCGGGAGTTTTGGGCGAGCAGTACTTC.

For the CDR3, the DNA is TGTGCCAGTAGTCGAAATCACGACAGGGGCTATGGCTACACCTTC. Translation: CASSRNHDRGYGYTF. This rearrangement joins TRBV19 to TRBJ1-2; TRBD1 matches 8 bases. CDR1 LNHDA and CDR2 SQIVND come from the germline V gene (reference sequence). V lost 5 bases and J lost 4; bases outside the gene matches: 9. The CDR3 has 15 amino acids. Full variable domain (missing parts from reference TRBV19 and TRBJ1-2): DGGITQSPKYLFRKEGQNVTLSCEQNLNHDAMYWYRQDPGQGLRLIYYSQIVNDFQKGDIAEGYSVSREKKESFPLTVTSAQKNPTAFYLCASSRNHDRGYGYTFGSGTRLTVV.

This rearrangement joins TRBV21-1 to TRBJ1-2; the table's D call TRBD1 went unverified against the DNA. TRBV21-1 is labeled a pseudogene. The CDR3 extends over 15 amino acids. The CDR3 nucleotides read TGTGCCAGCAGCACCAGGGATGAATATAACTATGGCTACACCTTC. Translated: CASSTRDEYNYGYTF.

V and J are TRBV10-2 and TRBJ2-5; a possible D gene is TRBD1 (5 bases). The germline gives CDR1 WSHSY, CDR2 SAAADI. This CDR3 comprises 14 residues. V was clipped by 0 bases and J by 4 bases, with 9 bases between them. The CDR3 sequence: CASSESRGIETQYF. The CDR3 coding sequence is TGCGCCAGCAGTGAGTCAAGGGGAATAGAGACCCAGTACTTC.

CDR3 DNA: TGCGCCAGCAGGAATCTAGCGGGGGTTTCCCCCTCTGGGGCCAACGTCCTGACTTTC. Encoded protein: CASRNLAGVSPSGANVLTF. The chain links TRBV10-2 to TRBJ2-6; 10 positions match TRBD2. This CDR3 spans 19 amino acids. The germline V gene has CDR1 WSHSY and CDR2 SAAADI. The ends lost 6 bases at V and 0 bases at J; junction bases unmatched: 11.

Only a few counts were recorded for this clone. The gene calls are TRBV7-2 and TRBJ2-1, with TRBD2 identical over 8 bases. The CDR3 contains 17 residues. Germline lookup yields CDR1 SGHTA and CDR2 FQGNSA. The trim removed 5 bases at V and 2 bases at J, leaving 11 bases unmatched. The CDR3 coding sequence is TGTGCCAGCAGCCTTAGGTGGGGTAGCGGGGCCTACAATGAGCAGTTCTTC. Amino acid sequence: CASSLRWGSGAYNEQFF.

The V call is TRBV9, the J call TRBJ1-4, with unresolved D. Trimming took off 4 bases at V and 0 bases at J, with 10 bases between the two ends. Germline assignment: CDR1 SGDLS and CDR2 YYNGEE. CDR3 length: 15 amino acids. CDR3 region: CASSPSPATNEKLFF. The DNA of the CDR3 is TGTGCCAGCAGCCCTAGTCCGGCAACTAATGAAAAACTGTTTTTT.

The chain combines TRBV5-1 with TRBJ2-1; 11 positions match TRBD2. The CDR3 totals 16 residues. Trimming removed 5 bases from V and 9 bases from J; junction bases left unmatched: 13. From germline, CDR1 is SGHRS and CDR2 YFSETQ. The CDR3 loop is CASRGGTSGSGGEQFF. The CDR3 DNA sequence: TGCGCCAGCAGGGGGGGTACTAGCGGGAGTGGAGGTGAGCAGTTCTTC.

The CDR3 loop reads CASSFALAGGRSYEQYF. In DNA form, the CDR3 reads TGTGCCAGCAGCTTCGCCCTAGCGGGAGGCCGCTCCTACGAGCAGTACTTC. The rearrangement joins TRBV11-2 to TRBJ2-7; 11 bases are a match to TRBD2. CDR3 length equals 17 residues. Germline trimming cut 3 bases from V and 0 bases from J; bases unmatched to any gene: 7. From germline, CDR1 is SGHAT and CDR2 FQNNGV.

The chain joins TRBV21-1 to TRBJ2-7; the table's D call, TRBD1, has no DNA check behind it. TRBV21-1 is a pseudogene. The length of the CDR3 is 15 residues. CDR3 loop: CASTRGTGCSYEQYF. Here the CDR3 DNA reads TGTGCCAGCACTAGGGGGACGGGGTGCTCCTACGAGCAGTACTTC.

The count of this clone is one. The V and J genes are TRBV7-2 and TRBJ2-1; 12 bases align to TRBD2. This CDR3 comprises 16 residues. Germline V CDR1 and CDR2: SGHTA, FQGNSA. V lost 5 bases and J lost 4; bases outside the gene matches: 6. CDR3 sequence reads: CASSRGLAGLYNEQFF. In DNA form, the CDR3 reads TGTGCCAGCAGCCGAGGACTAGCGGGATTGTACAATGAGCAGTTCTTC.

The rearrangement uses TRBV5-4 and TRBJ1-5; D is perhaps TRBD1 (6 bases). The CDR3 is 14 residues long. The ends were cut back, 4 bases at V and 5 bases at J, with 13 bases in the middle. Germline V lookup: CDR1 SGHNT, CDR2 YYREEE (reference sequence). In nucleotides, the CDR3 is TGTGCCAGCAGCCAAGACAGGCTCGATCAGCCCCAGCATTTT. This translates into CASSQDRLDQPQHF.

CDR3 sequence (DNA): TGTGCCAGCAGCTTGGGACATGGGAACACTGAAGCTTTCTTT. Translated, it gives CASSLGHGNTEAFF. The rearrangement links TRBV11-3 to TRBJ1-1; D may be TRBD1 (6 bases). The CDR3 runs to 14 residues. Trimming stripped 3 bases from V and 1 base from J, with 9 bases between. Germline loops: CDR1 SGHNT, CDR2 YENEEA.

V is TRBV5-1 and J is TRBJ2-3; 11 bases align to TRBD2. The CDR3 runs to 14 residues. The germline gives CDR1 SGHRS, CDR2 YFSETQ. The V gene end was trimmed by 4 bases and the J gene end by 5 bases; junction bases not matched to a gene: 3. The CDR3 reads CASSVGTSGDTQYF. CDR3 nucleotide sequence: TGCGCCAGCAGCGTCGGGACTAGCGGAGATACGCAGTATTTT.

The J gene is TRBJ2-6, the V gene TRBV10-3; D gene unclear. The V and J ends lost 6 bases and 4 bases respectively, with 16 bases between them. The CDR3 is 16 amino acids. The germline V gene has CDR1 ENHRY and CDR2 SYGVKD. The CDR3 spells CAISRRHGSGANVLTF. CDR3 nucleotide sequence: TGTGCCATCAGCCGCCGCCACGGTTCGGGGGCCAACGTCCTGACTTTC.

The chain uses TRBV10-3 and TRBJ2-7, with TRBD2 matching 9 bases. The CDR3 spans 13 residues. CDR1 is ENHRY and CDR2 is SYGVKD in the germline V gene. After removal of 8 bases from V and 5 bases from J, the junction contained 7 bases not matched to a gene. The CDR3 is CAISAGGENEQYF. The CDR3 nucleotides read TGTGCCATCTCAGCGGGAGGAGAGAACGAGCAGTACTTC.

The rearrangement uses TRBV7-9 and TRBJ2-7; D gene ambiguous. Per germline, CDR1 SEHNR and CDR2 FQNEAQ (reference sequence). The length of the CDR3 is 11 residues. V was cut by 1 base and J by 5 bases, with 3 bases left in between. The CDR3 loop is CASSLVDEQYF. CDR3 nucleotide sequence: TGTGCCAGCAGCTTAGTAGACGAGCAGTACTTC.

The genes are TRBV7-9 and TRBJ2-3; no clear D gene. V shed 5 bases and J shed 6 bases, with 9 bases lying between them. The CDR3 loop spans 12 amino acids. The germline CDR1 and CDR2 sequences are SEHNR and FQNEAQ (reference sequence). CDR3 in DNA: TGTGCCAGCAGCCCCCAGTCGGATACGCAGTATTTT. Encoded protein: CASSPQSDTQYF.

In this sample, this clone turned up a few times. The rearrangement links TRBV6-1 to TRBJ2-3; 9 positions match TRBD2. In germline, CDR1 is MNHNS, CDR2 SASEGT. The trim removed 0 bases at V and 4 bases at J, leaving 2 bases unmatched. The CDR3 is 15 amino acids. The DNA of the CDR3 is TGTGCCAGCAGTGAAGCTAGCGGGAGCCCAGATACGCAGTATTTT. Encoded protein: CASSEASGSPDTQYF.

The V and J genes are TRBV6-5 and TRBJ2-7; TRBD1 might be the D (5 bases). With 6 bases removed from V and 2 bases from J, the gap between germline ends came to 17 bases. The CDR3 contains 15 residues. Per germline, CDR1 MNHEY and CDR2 SVGAGI. The CDR3 sequence is CASRRDRRGTYEQYF. CDR3 nucleotides: TGTGCCAGCAGACGAGACAGAAGAGGAACCTACGAGCAGTACTTC.

This clone came up once. The chain uses TRBV4-1 and TRBJ2-7; no definite D call. V lost 0 bases and J lost 5, with 8 bases in between. The CDR3 has 13 amino acids. Germline V gene data show CDR1 as MGHRA and CDR2 as YSYEKL. CDR3 bases: TGCGCCAGCAGCCAAGAGCGCGCACACGAGCAGTACTTC. Translating gives CASSQERAHEQYF.

V gene TRBV28 combines with J gene TRBJ2-4; TRBD1 aligns across 9 bases. The germline V gene has CDR1 MDHEN and CDR2 SYDVKM. There are 17 residues in the CDR3. With V trimmed by 0 bases and J by 1 base, 4 bases remained unmatched. The CDR3 DNA reads as TGTGCCAGCAGTTTATGGGGAGGACAGGGGGCCAAAAACATTCAGTACTTC. Translation: CASSLWGGQGAKNIQYF.

This clone was seen only once. The rearrangement joins TRBV11-3 to TRBJ2-5, with D tentatively TRBD2 (6 bases). The end of the DNA fits TRBJ2-7 better, so the J call may be wrong. The CDR3 runs to 14 residues. Germline V lookup: CDR1 SGHNT, CDR2 YENEEA. The CDR3 sequence: CASSFPGANYEQYF. CDR3 bases: TGTGCCAGCAGCTTCCCGGGAGCCAACTACGAGCAGTACTTC.